This entry is about one T cell receptor (beta chain). Methods used by the authors: Amplification of reference gene primers provided the estimated nucleated cell counts. TCRdb's copy holds only in-frame clones and misses some; the assay was immunoSEQ multiplex PCR. V and J calls plus clone size are reproduced from that table; the DNA served to infer D and trimming. The table shows 84,000 or so clones, with around 74% occurring only once. The CDR3 consists of 15 residues. J lost 4 bases, V lost 9 bases, and 13 bases had no gene match. Germline CDR1 is MNHEY and CDR2 is SVGAGI. This sample was included in a study of blood T cell repertoires in COVID-19. Study details: Samples representing acute and convalescent COVID-19 were sourced from the United States, Italy and Spain.

The sequence derives from a human donor in a cohort sampled during active COVID-19. V and J are TRBV6-5 and TRBJ1-1; 8 nucleotides line up with TRBD1. Material: peripheral blood. The CDR3 DNA reads as TGTGCCAGTGGGGACAGGCGGTTGGGTATCACTGAAGCTTTCTTT. Translating it yields CASGDRRLGITEAFF.